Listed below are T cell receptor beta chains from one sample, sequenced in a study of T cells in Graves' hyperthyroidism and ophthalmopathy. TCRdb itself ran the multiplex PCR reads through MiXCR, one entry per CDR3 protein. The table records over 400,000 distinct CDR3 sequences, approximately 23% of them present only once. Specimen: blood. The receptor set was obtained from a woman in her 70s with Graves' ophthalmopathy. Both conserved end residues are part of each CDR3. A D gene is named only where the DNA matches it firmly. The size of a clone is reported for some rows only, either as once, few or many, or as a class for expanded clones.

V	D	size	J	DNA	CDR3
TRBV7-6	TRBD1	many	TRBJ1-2	TGTGCCAGCAGCTCGACAGGGGGCTCGGATGGCTACACCTTC	CASSSTGGSDGYTF
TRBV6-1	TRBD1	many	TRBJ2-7	TGTGCCAGCAGTATTTACGGGACAGCCAGATACGAGCAGTACTTC	CASSIYGTARYEQYF
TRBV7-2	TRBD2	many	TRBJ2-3	TGTGCCAGCAGCTTTCAGACTAGCGGGAATACGCAGTATTTT	CASSFQTSGNTQYF
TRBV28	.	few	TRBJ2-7	TGTGCCAGCAGGGGCCACCGGAAATTCTACGAGCAGTACTTC	CASRGHRKFYEQYF
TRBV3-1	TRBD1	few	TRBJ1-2	TGTGCCAGCAGCCAACCCGGGACAGCAGGCTACACCTTC	CASSQPGTAGYTF
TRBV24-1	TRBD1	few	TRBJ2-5	TGTGCCACCAGTGACCTCTCCGGGACAGAAGAGACCCAGTACTTC	CATSDLSGTEETQYF
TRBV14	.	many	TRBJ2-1	TGTGCCAGCAGCCAAAGTTCTCATTACAATGAGCAGTTCTTC	CASSQSSHYNEQFF
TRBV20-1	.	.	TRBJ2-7	TGCAGTGCTAGAGATCTGTTTGGAGCAGCGGGCGAGCAGTACTTC	CSARDLFGAAGEQYF
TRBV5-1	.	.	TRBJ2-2	TGCGCCAGCAGCCCGGACAGTGGGGCCGGGGAGCTGTTTTTT	CASSPDSGAGELFF
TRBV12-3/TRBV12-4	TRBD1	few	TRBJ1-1	TGTGCCAGCAGTCCCAGTACAGGGGTGGGTAAAGGTTTCTTT	CASSPSTGVGKGFF
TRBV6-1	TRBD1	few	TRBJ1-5	TGTGCCAGCAGGGACAGGGGGCTTGATCAGCCCCAGCATTTT	CASRDRGLDQPQHF
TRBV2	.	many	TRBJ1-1	TGTGCCAGCAGCGCAGCGGAAAAAGCTTTCTTT	CASSAAEKAFF
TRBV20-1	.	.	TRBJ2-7	TGCAGTGCTAGAGATCCCAGGGAACTCTACGAGCAGTACTTC	CSARDPRELYEQYF
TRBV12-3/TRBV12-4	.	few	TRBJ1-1	TGTGCCAGCAGCCTTATCGGAGGGGACGGGGTAGCTTTCTTT	CASSLIGGDGVAFF
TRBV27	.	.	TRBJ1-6	TGTGCCAGCAAGACGAGCTCCTATAATTCACCCCTCCACTTT	CASKTSSYNSPLHF
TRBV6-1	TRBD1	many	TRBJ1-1	TGTGCCAGCTCGTTGGACAGGCGGCGGACTGAAGCTTTCTTT	CASSLDRRRTEAFF
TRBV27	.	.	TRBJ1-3	TGTGCCAGCAGTTTTCAGCTCTCTGGAAACACCATATATTTT	CASSFQLSGNTIYF
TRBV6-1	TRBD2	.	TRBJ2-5	TGTGCCAGCAGTACCATAGCGGGAGGGGAGACCCAGTACTTC	CASSTIAGGETQYF
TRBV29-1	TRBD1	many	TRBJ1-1	TGCAGCGCAAGGGACAGGGGAATGAACACTGAAGCTTTCTTT	CSARDRGMNTEAFF
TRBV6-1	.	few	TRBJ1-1	TGTGCCAGCAGTAAAGGGGGTGCAGGGTTGGGGGCTTTCTTT	CASSKGGAGLGAFF
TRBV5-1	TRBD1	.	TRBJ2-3	TGCGCCAGCAGCCTGACCGGGACAGGGCTAAAGGGCACAGATACGCAGTATTTT	CASSLTGTGLKGTDTQYF
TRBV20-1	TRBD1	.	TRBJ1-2	TGCAGTGCTAGAGACCCCGACAGGGGAGGCTACACCTTC	CSARDPDRGGYTF
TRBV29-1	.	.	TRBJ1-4	TGCAGCGTTGGGTTAGCAGGGGTAGGCGAAAAACTGTTTTTT	CSVGLAGVGEKLFF
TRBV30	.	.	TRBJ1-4	TGTGCCTGGAGTGGGGGGTATGAAAAACTGTTTTTT	CAWSGGYEKLFF
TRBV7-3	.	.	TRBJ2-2	TGTGCCAGCAGCTCCTCCACTCCCGGGGAGCTGTTTTTT	CASSSSTPGELFF
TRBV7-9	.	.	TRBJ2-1	TGTGCCAGCAGCTTATTGGTCCTTGGGTACAATGAGCAGTTCTTC	CASSLLVLGYNEQFF